This T cell receptor (beta chain) was profiled in a study of T cells of healthy individuals. MiXCR, run by TCRdb on the 5' RACE reads, gives a single entry per CDR3 protein. The sample comprises some 82,000 distinct CDR3 sequences, about 5% of which are singletons, and around 6.9% rests with the top ten. This clonotype occurred many times. The germline gene is not matched at one end of the junction; a read error may be the cause. The CDR3 is made up of 18 amino acids. The germline V gene encodes CDR1 KGHDR and CDR2 SFDVKD. This clonotype was obtained from a female donor in good health. The chain combines TRBV24-1 with TRBJ2-2; perhaps TRBD1 as D (5 bases). For the CDR3, the DNA is TGTGCCACCAGTGATTTGCCCCAGACAGCCCCGAAGACCGGGGAGCTGTTTTTT. It encodes CATSDLPQTAPKTGELFF.